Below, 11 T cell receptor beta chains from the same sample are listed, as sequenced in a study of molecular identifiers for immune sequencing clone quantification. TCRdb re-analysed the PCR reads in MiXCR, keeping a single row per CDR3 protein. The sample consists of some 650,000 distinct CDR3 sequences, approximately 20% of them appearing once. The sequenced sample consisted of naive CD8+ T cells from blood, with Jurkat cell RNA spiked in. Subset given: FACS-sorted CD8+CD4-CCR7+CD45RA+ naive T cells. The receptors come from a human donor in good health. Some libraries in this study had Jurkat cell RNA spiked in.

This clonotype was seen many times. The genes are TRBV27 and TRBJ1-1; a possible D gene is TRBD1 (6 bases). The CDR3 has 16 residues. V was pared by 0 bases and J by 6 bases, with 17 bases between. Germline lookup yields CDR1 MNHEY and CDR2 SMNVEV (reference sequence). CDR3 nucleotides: TGTGCCAGCAGTTTATCCTTTTCGATGGGGGCGTCTGAAGCTTTCTTT. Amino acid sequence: CASSLSFSMGASEAFF.

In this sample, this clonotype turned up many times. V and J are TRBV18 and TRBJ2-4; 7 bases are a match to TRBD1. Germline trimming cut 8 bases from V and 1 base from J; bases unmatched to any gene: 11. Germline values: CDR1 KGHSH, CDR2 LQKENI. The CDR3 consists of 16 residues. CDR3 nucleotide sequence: TGTGCCAGCACGAAAGACAGGGAGAGGGCCAAAAACATTCAGTACTTC. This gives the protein CASTKDRERAKNIQYF.

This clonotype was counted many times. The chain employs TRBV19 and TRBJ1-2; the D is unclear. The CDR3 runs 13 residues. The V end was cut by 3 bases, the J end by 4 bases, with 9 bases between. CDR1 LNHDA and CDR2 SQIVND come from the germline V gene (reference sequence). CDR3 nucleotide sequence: TGTGCCAGTAGTATGGCGCTTTTCTATGGCTACACCTTC. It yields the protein CASSMALFYGYTF. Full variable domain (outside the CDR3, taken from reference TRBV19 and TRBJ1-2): DGGITQSPKYLFRKEGQNVTLSCEQNLNHDAMYWYRQDPGQGLRLIYYSQIVNDFQKGDIAEGYSVSREKKESFPLTVTSAQKNPTAFYLCASSMALFYGYTFGSGTRLTVV.

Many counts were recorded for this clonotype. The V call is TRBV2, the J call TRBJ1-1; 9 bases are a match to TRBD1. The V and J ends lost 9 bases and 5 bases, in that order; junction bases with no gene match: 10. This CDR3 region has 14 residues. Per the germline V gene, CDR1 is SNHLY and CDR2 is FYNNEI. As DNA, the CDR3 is TGTGCCAGTCAGTTGGGACAGGGACGAACTGAAGCTTTCTTT. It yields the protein CASQLGQGRTEAFF. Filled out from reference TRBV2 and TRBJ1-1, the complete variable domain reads EPEVTQTPSHQVTQMGQEVILRCVPISNHLYFYWYRQILGQKVEFLVSFYNNEISEKSEIFDDQFSVERPDGSNFTLKIRSTKLEDSAMYFCASQLGQGRTEAFFGQGTRLTVV.

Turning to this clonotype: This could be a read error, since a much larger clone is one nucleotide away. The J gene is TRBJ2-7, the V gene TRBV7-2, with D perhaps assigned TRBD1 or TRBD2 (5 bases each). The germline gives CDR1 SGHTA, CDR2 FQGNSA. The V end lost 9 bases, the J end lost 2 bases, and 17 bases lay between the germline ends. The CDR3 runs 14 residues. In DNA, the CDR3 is TGTGCCAGAAGCAGTCGGGACGCTACCTACGAGCAGTACTTC. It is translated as CARSSRDATYEQYF.

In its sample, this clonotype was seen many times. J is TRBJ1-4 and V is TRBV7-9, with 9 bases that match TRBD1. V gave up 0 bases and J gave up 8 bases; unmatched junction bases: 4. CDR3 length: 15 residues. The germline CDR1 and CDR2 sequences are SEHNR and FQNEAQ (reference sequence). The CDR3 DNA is TGTGCCAGCAGCTTAGCACAGGGGGCTCGCGAAAAACTGTTTTTT. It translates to CASSLAQGAREKLFF.

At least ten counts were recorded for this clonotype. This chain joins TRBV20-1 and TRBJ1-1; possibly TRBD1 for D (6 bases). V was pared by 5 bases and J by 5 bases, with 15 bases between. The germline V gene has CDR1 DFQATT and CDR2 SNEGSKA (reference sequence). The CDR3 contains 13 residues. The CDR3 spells CSAPPGASTEAFF. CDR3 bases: TGCAGTGCTCCTCCAGGGGCCTCTACTGAAGCTTTCTTT.

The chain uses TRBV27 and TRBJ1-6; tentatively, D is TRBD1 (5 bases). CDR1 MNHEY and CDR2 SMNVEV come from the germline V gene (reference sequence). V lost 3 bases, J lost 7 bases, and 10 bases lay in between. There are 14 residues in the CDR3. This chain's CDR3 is CASSFARVNSPLHF. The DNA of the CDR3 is TGTGCCAGCAGTTTTGCCAGGGTAAATTCACCCCTCCACTTT.

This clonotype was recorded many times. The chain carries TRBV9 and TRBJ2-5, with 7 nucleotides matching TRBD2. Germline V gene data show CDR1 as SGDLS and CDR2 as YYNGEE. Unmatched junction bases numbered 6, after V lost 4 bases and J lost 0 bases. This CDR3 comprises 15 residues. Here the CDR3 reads CASSQVGRNQETQYF. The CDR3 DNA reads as TGTGCCAGCAGCCAAGTCGGGAGGAACCAAGAGACCCAGTACTTC. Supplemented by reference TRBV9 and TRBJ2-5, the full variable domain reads DSGVTQTPKHLITATGQRVTLRCSPRSGDLSVYWYQQSLDQGLQFLIQYYNGEERAKGNILERFSAQQFPDLHSELNLSSLELGDSALYFCASSQVGRNQETQYFGPGTRLLVL.

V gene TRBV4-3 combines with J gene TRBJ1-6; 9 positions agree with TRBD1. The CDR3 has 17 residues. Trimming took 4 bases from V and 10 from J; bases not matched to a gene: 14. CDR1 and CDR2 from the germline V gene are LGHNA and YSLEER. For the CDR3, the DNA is TGCGCCAGCAGCCCCATCGCCGGACAGGGGTTGGGGTCACCCCTCCACTTT. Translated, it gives CASSPIAGQGLGSPLHF.

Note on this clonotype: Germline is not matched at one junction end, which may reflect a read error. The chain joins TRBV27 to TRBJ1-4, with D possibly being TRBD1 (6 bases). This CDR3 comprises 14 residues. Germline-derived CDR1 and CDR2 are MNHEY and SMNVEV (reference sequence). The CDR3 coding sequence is TGTACCAGCAGTACGGACAGTTCTAATGAAAAACTGTTTTTT. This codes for CTSSTDSSNEKLFF.